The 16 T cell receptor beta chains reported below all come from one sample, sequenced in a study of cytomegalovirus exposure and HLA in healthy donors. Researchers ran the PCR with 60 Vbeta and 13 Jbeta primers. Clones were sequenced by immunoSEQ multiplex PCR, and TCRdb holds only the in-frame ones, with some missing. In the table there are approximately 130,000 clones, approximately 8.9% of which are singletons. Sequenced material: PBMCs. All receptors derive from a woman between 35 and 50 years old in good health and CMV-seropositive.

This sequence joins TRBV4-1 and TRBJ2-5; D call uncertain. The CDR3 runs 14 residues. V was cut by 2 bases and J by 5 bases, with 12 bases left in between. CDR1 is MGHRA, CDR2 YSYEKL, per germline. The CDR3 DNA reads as TGCGCCAGCAGCCAAAACTCGTTGCGGGAGACCCAGTACTTC. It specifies CASSQNSLRETQYF.

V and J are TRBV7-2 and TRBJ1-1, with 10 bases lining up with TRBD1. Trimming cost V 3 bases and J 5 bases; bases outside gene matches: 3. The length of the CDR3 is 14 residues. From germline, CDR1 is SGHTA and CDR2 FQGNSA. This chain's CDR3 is CASSLRQGATEAFF. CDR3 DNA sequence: TGTGCCAGCAGCTTGCGACAGGGGGCTACTGAAGCTTTCTTT.

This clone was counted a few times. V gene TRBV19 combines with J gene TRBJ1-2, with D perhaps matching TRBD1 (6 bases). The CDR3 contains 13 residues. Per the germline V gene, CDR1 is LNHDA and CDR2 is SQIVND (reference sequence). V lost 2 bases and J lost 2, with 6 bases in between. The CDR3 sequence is CASSITGNYGYTF. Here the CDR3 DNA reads TGTGCCAGTAGTATAACAGGGAACTATGGCTACACCTTC.

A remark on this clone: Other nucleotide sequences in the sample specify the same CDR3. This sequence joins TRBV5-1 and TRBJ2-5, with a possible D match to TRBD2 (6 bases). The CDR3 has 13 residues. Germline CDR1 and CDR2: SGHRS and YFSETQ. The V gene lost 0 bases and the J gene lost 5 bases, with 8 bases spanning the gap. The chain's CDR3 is CASSLAGGETQYF. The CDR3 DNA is TGCGCCAGCAGCTTGGCCGGAGGGGAGACCCAGTACTTC.

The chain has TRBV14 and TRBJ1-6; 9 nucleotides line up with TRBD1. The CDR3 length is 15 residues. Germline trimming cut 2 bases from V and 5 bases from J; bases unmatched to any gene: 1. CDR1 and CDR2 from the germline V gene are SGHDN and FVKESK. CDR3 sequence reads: CASSQNRGHNSPLHF. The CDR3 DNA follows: TGTGCCAGCAGCCAAAACAGGGGGCATAATTCACCCCTCCACTTT.

CDR3 loop: CASRSPGQRFYNEQFF. The CDR3 nucleotides read TGTGCCAGCAGGAGCCCGGGACAGCGCTTTTACAATGAGCAGTTCTTC. The chain couples TRBV2 to TRBJ2-1; TRBD1 agrees at 7 bases. Trimming removed 6 bases from V and 4 bases from J; junction bases left unmatched: 12. CDR3 length: 16 residues. Germline-derived CDR1 and CDR2 are SNHLY and FYNNEI.

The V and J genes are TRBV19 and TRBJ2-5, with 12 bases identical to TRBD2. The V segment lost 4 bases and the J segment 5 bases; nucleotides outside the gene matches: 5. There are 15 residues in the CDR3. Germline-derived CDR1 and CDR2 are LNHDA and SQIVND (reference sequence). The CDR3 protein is CASSRRTSGAETQYF. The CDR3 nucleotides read TGTGCCAGTAGTAGGAGGACTAGCGGGGCCGAGACCCAGTACTTC.

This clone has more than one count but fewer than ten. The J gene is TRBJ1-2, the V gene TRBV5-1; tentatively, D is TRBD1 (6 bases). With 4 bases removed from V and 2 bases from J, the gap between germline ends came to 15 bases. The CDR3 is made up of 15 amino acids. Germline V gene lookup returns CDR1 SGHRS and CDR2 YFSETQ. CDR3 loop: CASSPLGRGNYGYTF. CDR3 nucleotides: TGCGCCAGCAGCCCCCTTGGGAGGGGGAACTATGGCTACACCTTC.

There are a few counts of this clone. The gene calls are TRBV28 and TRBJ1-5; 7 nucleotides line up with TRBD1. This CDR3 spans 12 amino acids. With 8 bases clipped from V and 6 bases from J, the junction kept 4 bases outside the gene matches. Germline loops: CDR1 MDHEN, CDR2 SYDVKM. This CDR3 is CASSWTGQPQHF. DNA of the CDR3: TGTGCCAGCTCCTGGACAGGTCAGCCCCAGCATTTT.

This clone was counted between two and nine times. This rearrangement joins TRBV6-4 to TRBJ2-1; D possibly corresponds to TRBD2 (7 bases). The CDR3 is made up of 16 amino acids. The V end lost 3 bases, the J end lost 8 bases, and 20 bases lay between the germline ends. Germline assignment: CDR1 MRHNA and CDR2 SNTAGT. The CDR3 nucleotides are TGTGCCAGCAGTGATTATGAGAGGGGGGGCCGGGATGAGCAGTTCTTC. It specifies CASSDYERGGRDEQFF.

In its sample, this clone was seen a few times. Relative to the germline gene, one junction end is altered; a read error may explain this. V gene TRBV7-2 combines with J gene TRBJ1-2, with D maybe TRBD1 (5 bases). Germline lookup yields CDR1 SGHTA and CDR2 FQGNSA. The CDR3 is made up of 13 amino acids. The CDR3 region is CASSLEAEGAYRF. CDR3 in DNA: TGTGCCAGCAGCTTAGAGGCTGAAGGGGCCTATCGCTTC.

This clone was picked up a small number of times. The CDR3 nucleotides are TGTGCCAGCAGCTCCCGGACTAGCACAGATACGCAGTATTTT. Translating gives CASSSRTSTDTQYF. The chain carries TRBV11-2 and TRBJ2-3; tentatively, D is TRBD2 (5 bases). Trimming pared 4 bases from V and 0 bases from J, leaving 8 bases between. The CDR3 is 14 residues long. CDR1 is SGHAT and CDR2 is FQNNGV in the germline V gene. Full variable domain (outside the CDR3, taken from reference TRBV11-2 and TRBJ2-3): EAGVAQSPRYKIIEKRQSVAFWCNPISGHATLYWYQQILGQGPKLLIQFQNNGVVDDSQLPKDRFSAERLKGVDSTLKIQPAKLEDSAVYLCASSSRTSTDTQYFGPGTRLTVL.

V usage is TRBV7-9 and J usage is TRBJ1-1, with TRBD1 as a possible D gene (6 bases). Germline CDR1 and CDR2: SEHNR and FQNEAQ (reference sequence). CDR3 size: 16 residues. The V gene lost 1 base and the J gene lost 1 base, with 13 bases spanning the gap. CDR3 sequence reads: CASSLEGGDPNTEAFF. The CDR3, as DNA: TGTGCCAGCAGCTTAGAGGGGGGGGACCCGAACACTGAAGCTTTCTTT.

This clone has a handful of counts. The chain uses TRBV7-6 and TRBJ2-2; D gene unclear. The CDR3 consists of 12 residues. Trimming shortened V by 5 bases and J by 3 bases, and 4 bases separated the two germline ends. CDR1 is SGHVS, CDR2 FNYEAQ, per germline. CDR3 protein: CASSPYTGELFF. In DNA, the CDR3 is TGTGCCAGCAGCCCCTACACCGGGGAGCTGTTTTTT.

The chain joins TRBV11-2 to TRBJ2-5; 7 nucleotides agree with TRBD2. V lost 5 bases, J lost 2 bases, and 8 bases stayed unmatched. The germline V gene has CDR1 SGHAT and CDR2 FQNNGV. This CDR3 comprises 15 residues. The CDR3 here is CASSPQTSFQETQYF. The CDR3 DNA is TGTGCCAGCAGCCCGCAGACTAGCTTTCAAGAGACCCAGTACTTC.

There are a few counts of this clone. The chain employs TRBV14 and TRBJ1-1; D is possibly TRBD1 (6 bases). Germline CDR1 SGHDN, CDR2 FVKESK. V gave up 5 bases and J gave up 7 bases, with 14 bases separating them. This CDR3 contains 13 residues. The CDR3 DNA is TGTGCCAGCAGCTGGGCCATAGGGGGTGAAGCTTTCTTT. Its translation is CASSWAIGGEAFF.